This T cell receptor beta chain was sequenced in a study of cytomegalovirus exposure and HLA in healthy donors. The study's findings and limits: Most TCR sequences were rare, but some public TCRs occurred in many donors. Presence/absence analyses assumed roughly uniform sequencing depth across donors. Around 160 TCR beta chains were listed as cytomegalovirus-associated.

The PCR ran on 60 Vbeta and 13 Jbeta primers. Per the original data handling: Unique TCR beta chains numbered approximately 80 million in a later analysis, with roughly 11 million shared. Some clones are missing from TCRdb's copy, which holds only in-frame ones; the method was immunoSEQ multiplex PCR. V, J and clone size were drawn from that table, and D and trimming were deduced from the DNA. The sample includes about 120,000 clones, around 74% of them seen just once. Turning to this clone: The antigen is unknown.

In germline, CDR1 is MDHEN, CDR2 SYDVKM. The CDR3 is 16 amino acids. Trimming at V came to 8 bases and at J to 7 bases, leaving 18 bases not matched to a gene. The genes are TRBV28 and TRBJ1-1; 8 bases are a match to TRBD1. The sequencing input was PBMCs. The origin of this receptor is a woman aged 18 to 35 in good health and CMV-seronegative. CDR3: CASFRPFTGGGGEAFF. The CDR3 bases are TGTGCCAGCTTCCGCCCCTTTACAGGGGGAGGGGGTGAAGCTTTCTTT.